This T cell receptor beta chain was observed in a study of shared clonotypes between healthy human individuals. The CDR3 length is 14 residues. V gave up 10 bases and J gave up 5 bases; unmatched junction bases: 11. CDR1 and CDR2 (germline): SGHTA, FQGTGA. TCRdb's copy holds only in-frame clones and misses some; the assay was immunoSEQ multiplex PCR. The sample carries approximately 2.1 million clones, 80% to 95% recorded once. The gene calls are TRBV7-3 and TRBJ2-3; 8 bases map to TRBD1. The sample comprised naive CD4+ T cells from PBMCs. The subset: CD45RA+ positively selected. The sequence derives from a man younger than 35 in good health. Some clones in this sample may be carry-over from other donors' samples. The CDR3 sequence is CATSLDRARDTQYF. The DNA of the CDR3 is TGTGCCACCTCTCTGGACAGGGCTAGAGATACGCAGTATTTT.